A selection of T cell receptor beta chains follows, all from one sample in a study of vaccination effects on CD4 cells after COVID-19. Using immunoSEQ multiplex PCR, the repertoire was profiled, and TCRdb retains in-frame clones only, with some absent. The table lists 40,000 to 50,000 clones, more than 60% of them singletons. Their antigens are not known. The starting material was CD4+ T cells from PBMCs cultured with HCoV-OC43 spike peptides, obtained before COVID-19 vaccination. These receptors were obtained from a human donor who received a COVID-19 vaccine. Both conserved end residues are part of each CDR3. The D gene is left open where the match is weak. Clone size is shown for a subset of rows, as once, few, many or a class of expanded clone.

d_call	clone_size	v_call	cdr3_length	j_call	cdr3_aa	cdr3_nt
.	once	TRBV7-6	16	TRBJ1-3	CASSLGSQVSGNTIYF	TGTGCCAGCAGCTTAGGCAGTCAGGTCTCTGGAAACACCATATATTTT
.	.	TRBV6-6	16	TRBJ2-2	CASSGGTVPGTGELFF	TGTGCCAGCAGTGGGGGGACAGTCCCCGGCACCGGGGAGCTGTTTTTT
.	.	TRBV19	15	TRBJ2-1	CASSISGTPHNEQFF	TGTGCCAGTAGTATATCTGGGACTCCTCACAATGAGCAGTTCTTC
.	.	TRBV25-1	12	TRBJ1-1	CASSDTLFGAFF	TGTGCCAGCAGTGACACCCTTTTTGGAGCTTTCTTT
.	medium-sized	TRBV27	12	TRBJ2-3	CASSLSRDTQYF	TGTGCCAGCAGTTTATCCCGGGATACGCAGTATTTT
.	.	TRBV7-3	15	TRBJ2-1	CASSVGLPTYNEQFF	TGTGCCAGCAGCGTTGGACTTCCTACCTACAATGAGCAGTTCTTC
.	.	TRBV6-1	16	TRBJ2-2	CASSVVLLRDTGELFF	TGTGCCAGCAGTGTAGTATTATTACGGGACACCGGGGAGCTGTTTTTT
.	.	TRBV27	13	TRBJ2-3	CASKWASTDTQYF	TGTGCCAGCAAATGGGCTAGCACAGATACGCAGTATTTT
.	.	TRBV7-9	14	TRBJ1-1	CASSPPVRNTEAFF	TGTGCCAGCAGCCCCCCGGTACGGAACACTGAAGCTTTCTTT
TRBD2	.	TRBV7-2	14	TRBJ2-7	CASSTGGSSYEQYF	TGTGCCAGCAGCACCGGGGGGAGCTCCTACGAGCAGTACTTC
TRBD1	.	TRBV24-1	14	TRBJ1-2	CATSEGTGGRGYTF	TGTGCCACCAGTGAGGGGACAGGGGGTCGGGGCTACACCTTC
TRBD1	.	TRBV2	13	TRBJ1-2	CASSEVRGNGYTF	TGTGCCAGCAGTGAAGTCAGGGGGAATGGCTACACCTTC
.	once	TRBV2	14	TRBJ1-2	CASSARTAGMVGTF	TGTGCCAGCAGTGCCAGAACCGCCGGGATGGTGGGCACCTTC
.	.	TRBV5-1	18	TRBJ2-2	CASAPAGGLASDTGELFF	TGCGCCAGCGCTCCAGCCGGGGGGCTGGCATCGGACACCGGGGAGCTGTTTTTT
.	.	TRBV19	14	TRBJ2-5	CASSIRGRQETQYF	TGTGCCAGTAGTATAAGGGGCAGACAGGAGACCCAGTACTTC